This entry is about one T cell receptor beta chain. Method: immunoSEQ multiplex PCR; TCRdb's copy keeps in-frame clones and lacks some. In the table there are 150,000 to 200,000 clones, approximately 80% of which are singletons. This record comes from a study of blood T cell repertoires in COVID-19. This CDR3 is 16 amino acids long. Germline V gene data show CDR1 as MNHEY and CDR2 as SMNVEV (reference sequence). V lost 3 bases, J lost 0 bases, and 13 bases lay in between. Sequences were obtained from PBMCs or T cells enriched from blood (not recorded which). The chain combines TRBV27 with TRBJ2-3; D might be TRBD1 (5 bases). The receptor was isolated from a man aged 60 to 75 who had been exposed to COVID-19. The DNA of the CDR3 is TGTGCCAGCAGTTTGGGGCCCGCACCTAGCACAGATACGCAGTATTTT. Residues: CASSLGPAPSTDTQYF.